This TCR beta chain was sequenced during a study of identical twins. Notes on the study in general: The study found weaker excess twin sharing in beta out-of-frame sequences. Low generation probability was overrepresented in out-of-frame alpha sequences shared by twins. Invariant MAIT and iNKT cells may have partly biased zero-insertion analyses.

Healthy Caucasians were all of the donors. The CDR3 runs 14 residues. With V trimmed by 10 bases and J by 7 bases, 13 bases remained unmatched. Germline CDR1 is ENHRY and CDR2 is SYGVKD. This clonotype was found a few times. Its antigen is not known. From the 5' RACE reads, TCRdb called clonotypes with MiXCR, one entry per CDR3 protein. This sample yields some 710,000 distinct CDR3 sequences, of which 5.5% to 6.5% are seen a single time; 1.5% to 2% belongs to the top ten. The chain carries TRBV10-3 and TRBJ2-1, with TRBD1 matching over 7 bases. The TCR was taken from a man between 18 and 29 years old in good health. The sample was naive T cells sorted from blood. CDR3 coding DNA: TGTGCCAGCACAGGGGCGCCCAGTGCGAATGAGCAGTTCTTC. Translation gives CASTGAPSANEQFF.